The T cell receptor (beta chain) under discussion was sequenced for a study of T cell changes during pregnancy in multiple sclerosis. Generated by immunoSEQ multiplex PCR, the TCRdb table keeps only in-frame clones and is missing some. The sample consists of around 46,000 clones, more than 80% of them appearing once. CDR3 length: 13 amino acids. Germline V lookup: CDR1 SGHAT, CDR2 FQNNGV. V lost 5 bases, J lost 6 bases, and 14 bases lay in between. The material was CD8+ T cells from peripheral blood mononuclear cells, obtained in the second trimester of pregnancy. The V gene is TRBV11-2, the J gene TRBJ2-7, with D possibly matching TRBD1 (6 bases). The receptor comes from a female donor with multiple sclerosis, enrolled in a pregnancy study. CDR3 region: CASSQGSLREQYF. CDR3 DNA: TGTGCCAGCAGCCAGGGGTCATTACGCGAGCAGTACTTC.